Here is one T cell receptor (beta chain) with its context. These data are taken from a study of blood T cell repertoires in COVID-19. Study-level background: T cells, B-cell-depleted T cells, or PBMCs supplied cDNA or gDNA.

TCRdb keeps only in-frame clones here, not all; method: immunoSEQ multiplex PCR. The table has tens of thousands of clones, 79% seen once. CDR3 length: 13 amino acids. V lost 6 bases to trimming and J lost 5 bases, with 10 bases between them. Germline CDR1 KGHSH, CDR2 LQKENI. The sequenced material came from peripheral blood. This sequence was found in a man aged 55 to 70 with active or convalescent COVID-19. The genes are TRBV18 and TRBJ1-4; D is ambiguous. CDR3 bases: TGTGCCAGCTCGACCGCACTAAATGAAAAACTGTTTTTT. Its translation is CASSTALNEKLFF.